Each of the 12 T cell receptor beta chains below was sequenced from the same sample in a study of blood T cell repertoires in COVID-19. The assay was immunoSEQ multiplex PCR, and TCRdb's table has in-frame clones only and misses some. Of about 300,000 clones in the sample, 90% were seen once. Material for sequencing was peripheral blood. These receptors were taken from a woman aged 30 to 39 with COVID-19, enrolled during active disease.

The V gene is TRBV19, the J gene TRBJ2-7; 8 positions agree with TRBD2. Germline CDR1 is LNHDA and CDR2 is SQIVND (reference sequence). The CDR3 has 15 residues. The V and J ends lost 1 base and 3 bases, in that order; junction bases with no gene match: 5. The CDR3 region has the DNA TGTGCCAGTAGTATAGTTGGCGGGGGGAACTACGAGCAGTACTTC. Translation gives CASSIVGGGNYEQYF.

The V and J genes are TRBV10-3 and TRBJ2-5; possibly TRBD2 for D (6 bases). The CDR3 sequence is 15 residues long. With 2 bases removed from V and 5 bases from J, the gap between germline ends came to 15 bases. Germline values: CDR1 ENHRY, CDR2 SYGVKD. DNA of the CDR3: TGTGCCATCAGTGAGCCGGCCCGAGGAGGGGAGACCCAGTACTTC. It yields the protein CAISEPARGGETQYF.

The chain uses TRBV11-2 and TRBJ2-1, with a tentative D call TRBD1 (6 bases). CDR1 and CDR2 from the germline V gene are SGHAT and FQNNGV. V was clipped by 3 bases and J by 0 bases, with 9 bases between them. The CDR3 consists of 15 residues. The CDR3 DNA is TGTGCCAGCAGCTTTTTACAGGGCTCCTACAATGAGCAGTTCTTC. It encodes CASSFLQGSYNEQFF.

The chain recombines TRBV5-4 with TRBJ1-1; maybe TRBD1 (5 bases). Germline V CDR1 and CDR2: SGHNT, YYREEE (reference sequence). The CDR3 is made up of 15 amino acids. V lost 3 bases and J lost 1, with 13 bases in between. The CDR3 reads CASSSPTVTNTEAFF. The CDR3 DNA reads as TGTGCCAGCAGCTCCCCGACAGTCACGAACACTGAAGCTTTCTTT.

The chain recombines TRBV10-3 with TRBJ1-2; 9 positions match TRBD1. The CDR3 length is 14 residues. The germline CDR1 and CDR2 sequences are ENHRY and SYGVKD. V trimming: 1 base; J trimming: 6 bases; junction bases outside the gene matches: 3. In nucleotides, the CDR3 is TGTGCCATCAGTGAGTGGGGACAGGGTGATGGCTACACCTTC. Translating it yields CAISEWGQGDGYTF.

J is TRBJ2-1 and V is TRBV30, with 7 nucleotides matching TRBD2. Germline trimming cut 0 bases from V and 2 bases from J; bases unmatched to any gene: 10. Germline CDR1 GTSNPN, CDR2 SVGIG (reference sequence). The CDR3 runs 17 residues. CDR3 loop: CAWSVAGAGVPYNEQFF. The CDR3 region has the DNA TGTGCCTGGAGTGTAGCCGGGGCGGGAGTTCCCTACAATGAGCAGTTCTTC. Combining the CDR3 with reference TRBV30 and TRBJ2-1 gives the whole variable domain SQTIHQWPATLVQPVGSPLSLECTVEGTSNPNLYWYRQAAGRGLQLLFYSVGIGQISSEVPQNLSASRPQDRQFILSSKKLLLSDSGFYLCAWSVAGAGVPYNEQFFGPGTRLTVL.

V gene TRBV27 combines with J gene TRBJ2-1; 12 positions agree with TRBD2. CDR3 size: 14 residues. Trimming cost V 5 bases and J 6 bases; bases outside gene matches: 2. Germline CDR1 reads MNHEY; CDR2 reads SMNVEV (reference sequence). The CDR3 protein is CASSPTSGGNEQFF. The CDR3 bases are TGTGCCAGCAGTCCGACTAGCGGGGGCAATGAGCAGTTCTTC.

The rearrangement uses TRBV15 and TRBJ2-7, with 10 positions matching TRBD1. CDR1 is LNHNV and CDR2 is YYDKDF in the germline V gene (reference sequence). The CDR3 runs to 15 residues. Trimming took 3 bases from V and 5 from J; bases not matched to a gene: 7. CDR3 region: CATSSQRQGAHEQYF. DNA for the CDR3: TGTGCCACCAGCAGCCAGAGACAGGGGGCTCACGAGCAGTACTTC.

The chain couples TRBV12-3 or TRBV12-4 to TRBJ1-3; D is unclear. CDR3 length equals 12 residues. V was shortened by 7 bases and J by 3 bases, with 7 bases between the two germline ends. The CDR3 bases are TGTGCCAGCAATGGACTTGGAAACACCATATATTTT. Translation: CASNGLGNTIYF.

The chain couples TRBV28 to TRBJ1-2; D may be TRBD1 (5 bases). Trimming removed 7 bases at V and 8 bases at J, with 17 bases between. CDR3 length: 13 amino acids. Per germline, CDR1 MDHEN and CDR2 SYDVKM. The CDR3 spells CASICAGCMGYTF. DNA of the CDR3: TGTGCCAGCATTTGTGCAGGGTGTATGGGCTACACCTTC.

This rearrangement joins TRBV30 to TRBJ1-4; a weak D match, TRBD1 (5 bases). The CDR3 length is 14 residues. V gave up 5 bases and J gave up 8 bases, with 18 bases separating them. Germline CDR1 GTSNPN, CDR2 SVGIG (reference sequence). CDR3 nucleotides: TGTGCCTGGGCCCACGGACAAGGGAAAGAAAAACTGTTTTTT. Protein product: CAWAHGQGKEKLFF.

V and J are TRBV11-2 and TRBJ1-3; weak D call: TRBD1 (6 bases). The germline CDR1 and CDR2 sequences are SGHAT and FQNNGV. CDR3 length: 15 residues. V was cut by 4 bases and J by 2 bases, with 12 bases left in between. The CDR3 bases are TGTGCCAGCAGCTCTACGACAGGTCCTGGAAACACCATATATTTT. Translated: CASSSTTGPGNTIYF. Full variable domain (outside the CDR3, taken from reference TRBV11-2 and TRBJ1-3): EAGVAQSPRYKIIEKRQSVAFWCNPISGHATLYWYQQILGQGPKLLIQFQNNGVVDDSQLPKDRFSAERLKGVDSTLKIQPAKLEDSAVYLCASSSTTGPGNTIYFGEGSWLTVV.